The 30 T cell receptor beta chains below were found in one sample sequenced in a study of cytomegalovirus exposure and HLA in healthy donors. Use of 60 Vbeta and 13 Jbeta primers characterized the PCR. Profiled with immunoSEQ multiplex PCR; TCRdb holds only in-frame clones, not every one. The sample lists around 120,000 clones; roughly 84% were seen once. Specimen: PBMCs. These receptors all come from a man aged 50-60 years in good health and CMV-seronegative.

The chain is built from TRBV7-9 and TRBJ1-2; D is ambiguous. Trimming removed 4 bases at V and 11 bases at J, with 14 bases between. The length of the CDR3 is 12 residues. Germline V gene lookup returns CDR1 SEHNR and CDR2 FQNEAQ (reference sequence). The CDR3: CASSSTGISYTF. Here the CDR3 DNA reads TGTGCCAGCAGCTCGACGGGAATCTCGTACACCTTC.

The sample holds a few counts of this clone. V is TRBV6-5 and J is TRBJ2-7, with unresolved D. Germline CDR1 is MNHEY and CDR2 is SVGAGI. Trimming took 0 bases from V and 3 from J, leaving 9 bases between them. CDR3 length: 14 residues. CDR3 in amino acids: CASSYSTSGYEQYF. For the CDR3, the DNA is TGTGCCAGCAGTTACTCGACTTCGGGCTACGAGCAGTACTTC.

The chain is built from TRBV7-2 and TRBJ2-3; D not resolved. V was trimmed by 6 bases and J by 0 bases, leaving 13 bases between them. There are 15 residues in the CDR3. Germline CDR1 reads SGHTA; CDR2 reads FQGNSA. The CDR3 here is CASRSSRGSTDTQYF. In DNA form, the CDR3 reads TGTGCCAGCAGGTCCTCACGCGGAAGCACAGATACGCAGTATTTT.

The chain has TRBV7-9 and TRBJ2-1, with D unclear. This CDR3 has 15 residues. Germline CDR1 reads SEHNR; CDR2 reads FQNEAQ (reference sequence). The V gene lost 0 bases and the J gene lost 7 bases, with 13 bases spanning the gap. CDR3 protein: CASSLAPSRGNEQFF. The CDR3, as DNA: TGTGCCAGCAGCTTAGCCCCCTCCCGAGGTAATGAGCAGTTCTTC.

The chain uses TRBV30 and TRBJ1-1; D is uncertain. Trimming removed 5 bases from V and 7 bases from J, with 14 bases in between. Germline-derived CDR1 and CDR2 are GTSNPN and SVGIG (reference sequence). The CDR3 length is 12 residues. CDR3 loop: CAWGSTPGEAFF. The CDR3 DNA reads TGTGCCTGGGGATCGACGCCAGGTGAAGCTTTCTTT. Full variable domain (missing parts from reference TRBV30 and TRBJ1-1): SQTIHQWPATLVQPVGSPLSLECTVEGTSNPNLYWYRQAAGRGLQLLFYSVGIGQISSEVPQNLSASRPQDRQFILSSKKLLLSDSGFYLCAWGSTPGEAFFGQGTRLTVV.

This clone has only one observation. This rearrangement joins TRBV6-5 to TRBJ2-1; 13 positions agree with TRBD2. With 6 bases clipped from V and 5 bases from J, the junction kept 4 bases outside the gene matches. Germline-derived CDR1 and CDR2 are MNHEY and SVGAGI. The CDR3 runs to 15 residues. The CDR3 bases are TGTGCCAGCAGCCCTGGACTAGCGGGGGACAATGAGCAGTTCTTC. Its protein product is CASSPGLAGDNEQFF.

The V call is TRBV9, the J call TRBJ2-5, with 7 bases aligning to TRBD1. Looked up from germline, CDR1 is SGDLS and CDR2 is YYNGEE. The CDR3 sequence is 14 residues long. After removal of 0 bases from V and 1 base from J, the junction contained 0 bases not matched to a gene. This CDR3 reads CASSVGQGQETQYF. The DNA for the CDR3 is TGTGCCAGCAGCGTAGGACAGGGCCAAGAGACCCAGTACTTC.

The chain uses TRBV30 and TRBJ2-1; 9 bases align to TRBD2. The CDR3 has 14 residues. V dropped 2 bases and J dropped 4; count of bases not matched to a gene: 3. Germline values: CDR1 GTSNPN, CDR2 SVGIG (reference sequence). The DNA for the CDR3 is TGTGCCTGGAGTCCTAGCGGGGTTTACAATGAGCAGTTCTTC. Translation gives CAWSPSGVYNEQFF.

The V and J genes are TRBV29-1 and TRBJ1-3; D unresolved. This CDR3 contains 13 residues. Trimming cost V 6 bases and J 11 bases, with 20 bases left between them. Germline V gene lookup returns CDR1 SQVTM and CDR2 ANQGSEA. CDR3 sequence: CSVATNLGVPIYF. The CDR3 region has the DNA TGCAGCGTAGCCACAAACCTTGGAGTCCCCATATATTTT.

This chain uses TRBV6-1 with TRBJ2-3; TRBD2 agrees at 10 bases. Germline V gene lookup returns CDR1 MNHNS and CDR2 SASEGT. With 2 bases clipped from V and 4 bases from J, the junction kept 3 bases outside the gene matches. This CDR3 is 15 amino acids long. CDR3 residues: CASSETTSGADTQYF. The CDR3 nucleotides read TGTGCCAGCAGTGAAACTACTAGCGGGGCAGATACGCAGTATTTT.

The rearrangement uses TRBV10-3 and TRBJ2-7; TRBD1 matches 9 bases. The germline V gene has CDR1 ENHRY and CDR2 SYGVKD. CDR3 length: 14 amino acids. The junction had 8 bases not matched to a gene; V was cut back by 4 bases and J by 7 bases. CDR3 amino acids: CAISGRGQGGEQYF. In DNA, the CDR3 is TGTGCCATCAGTGGGAGGGGACAGGGCGGGGAGCAGTACTTC.

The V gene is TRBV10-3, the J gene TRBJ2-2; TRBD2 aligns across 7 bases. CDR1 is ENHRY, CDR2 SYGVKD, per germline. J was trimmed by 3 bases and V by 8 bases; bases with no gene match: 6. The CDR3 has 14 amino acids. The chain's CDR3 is CAISRGGDTGELFF. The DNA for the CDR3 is TGTGCCATCTCTCGCGGGGGAGACACCGGGGAGCTGTTTTTT.

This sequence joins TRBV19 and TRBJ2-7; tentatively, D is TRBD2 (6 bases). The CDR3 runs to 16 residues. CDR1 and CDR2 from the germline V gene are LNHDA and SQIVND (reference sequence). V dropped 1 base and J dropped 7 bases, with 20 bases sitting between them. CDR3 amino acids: CASSIAFAREADEQYF. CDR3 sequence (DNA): TGTGCCAGTAGTATAGCTTTCGCGCGGGAAGCTGATGAGCAGTACTTC.

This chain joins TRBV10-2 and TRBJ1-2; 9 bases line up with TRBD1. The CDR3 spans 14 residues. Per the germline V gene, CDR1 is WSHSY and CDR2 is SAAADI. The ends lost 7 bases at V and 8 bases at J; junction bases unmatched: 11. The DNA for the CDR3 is TGCGCCAGCACCGAGGACAGGGGAGTGAGCGGCTACACCTTC. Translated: CASTEDRGVSGYTF.

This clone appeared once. This chain's CDR3 is CASSLIRDRVGYEQYF. CDR3 bases: TGTGCCAGCAGCTTGATACGGGACAGGGTGGGATACGAGCAGTACTTC. V usage is TRBV5-6 and J usage is TRBJ2-7; TRBD1 agrees at 9 bases. Unmatched junction bases numbered 9, after V lost 1 base and J lost 4 bases. This CDR3 spans 16 amino acids. The germline V gene encodes CDR1 SGHDT and CDR2 YYEEEE.

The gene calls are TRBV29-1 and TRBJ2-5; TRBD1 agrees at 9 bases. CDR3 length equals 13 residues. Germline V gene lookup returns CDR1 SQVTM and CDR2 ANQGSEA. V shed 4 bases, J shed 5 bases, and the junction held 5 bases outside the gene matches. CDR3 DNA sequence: TGCAGCGTTGGGACAGGGGTTGGGGAGACCCAGTACTTC. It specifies CSVGTGVGETQYF.

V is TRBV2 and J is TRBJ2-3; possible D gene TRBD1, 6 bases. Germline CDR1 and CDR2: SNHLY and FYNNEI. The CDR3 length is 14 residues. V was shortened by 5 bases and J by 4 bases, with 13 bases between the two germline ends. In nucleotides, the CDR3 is TGTGCCAGCAGTTCGTACAACAGGGCAGATACGCAGTATTTT. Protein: CASSSYNRADTQYF. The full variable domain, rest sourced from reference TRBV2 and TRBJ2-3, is EPEVTQTPSHQVTQMGQEVILRCVPISNHLYFYWYRQILGQKVEFLVSFYNNEISEKSEIFDDQFSVERPDGSNFTLKIRSTKLEDSAMYFCASSSYNRADTQYFGPGTRLTVL.

The CDR3 region has the DNA TGTGCCAGCAGGAGACAGGGGAATAATTCACCCCTCCACTTT. This translates into CASRRQGNNSPLHF. The chain joins TRBV7-2 to TRBJ1-6; 8 bases match TRBD1. The CDR3 contains 14 residues. V lost 6 bases, J lost 5 bases, and 3 bases stayed unmatched. Germline CDR1 reads SGHTA; CDR2 reads FQGNSA.

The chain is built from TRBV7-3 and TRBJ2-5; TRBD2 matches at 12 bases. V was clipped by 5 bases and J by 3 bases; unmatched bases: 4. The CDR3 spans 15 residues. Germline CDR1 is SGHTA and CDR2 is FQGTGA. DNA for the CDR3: TGTGCCAGCAGCCCTAGCGGGGGGGCCGAAGAGACCCAGTACTTC. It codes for CASSPSGGAEETQYF.

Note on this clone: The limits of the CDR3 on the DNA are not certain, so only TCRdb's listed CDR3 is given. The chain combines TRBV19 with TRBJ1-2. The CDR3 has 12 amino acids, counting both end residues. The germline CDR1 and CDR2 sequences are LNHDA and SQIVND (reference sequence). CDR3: CASTSEGRGYTF.

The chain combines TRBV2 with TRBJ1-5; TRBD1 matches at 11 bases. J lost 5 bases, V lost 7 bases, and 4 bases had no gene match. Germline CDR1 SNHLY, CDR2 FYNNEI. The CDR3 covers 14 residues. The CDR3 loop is CASTGTGGDQPQHF. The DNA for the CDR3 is TGTGCCAGCACCGGGACAGGGGGGGATCAGCCCCAGCATTTT.

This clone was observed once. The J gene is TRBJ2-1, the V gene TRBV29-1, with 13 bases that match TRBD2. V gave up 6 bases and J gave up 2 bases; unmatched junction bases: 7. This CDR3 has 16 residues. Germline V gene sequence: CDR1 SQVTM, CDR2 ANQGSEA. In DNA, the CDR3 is TGCAGCGTGTGGACTAGCGGGAGAGGGGCCTACAATGAGCAGTTCTTC. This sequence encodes CSVWTSGRGAYNEQFF.

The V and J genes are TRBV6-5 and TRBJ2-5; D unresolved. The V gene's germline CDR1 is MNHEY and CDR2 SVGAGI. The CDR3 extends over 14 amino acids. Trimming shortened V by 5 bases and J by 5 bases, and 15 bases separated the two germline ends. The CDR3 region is CASSRTQWAETQYF. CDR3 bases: TGTGCCAGCAGTCGCACTCAGTGGGCGGAGACCCAGTACTTC.

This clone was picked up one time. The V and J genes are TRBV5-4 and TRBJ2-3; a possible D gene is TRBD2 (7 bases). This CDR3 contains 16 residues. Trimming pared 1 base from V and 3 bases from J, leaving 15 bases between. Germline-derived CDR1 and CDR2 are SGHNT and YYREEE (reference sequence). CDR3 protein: CASSLWGGAATDTQYF. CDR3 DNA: TGTGCCAGCAGCTTGTGGGGGGGGGCGGCGACAGATACGCAGTATTTT.

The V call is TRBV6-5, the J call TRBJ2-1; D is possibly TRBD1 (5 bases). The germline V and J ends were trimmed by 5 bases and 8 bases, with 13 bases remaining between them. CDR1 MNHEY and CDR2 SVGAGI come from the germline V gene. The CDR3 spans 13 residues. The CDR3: CASSPQRGDEQFF. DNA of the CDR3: TGTGCCAGCAGTCCTCAAAGGGGCGATGAGCAGTTCTTC.

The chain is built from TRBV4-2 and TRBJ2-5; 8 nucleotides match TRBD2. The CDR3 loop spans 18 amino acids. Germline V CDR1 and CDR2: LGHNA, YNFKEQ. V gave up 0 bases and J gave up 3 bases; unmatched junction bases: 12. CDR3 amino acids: CASSQDLRAGGEKETQYF. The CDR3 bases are TGTGCCAGCAGCCAAGATCTTAGGGCGGGAGGCGAGAAAGAGACCCAGTACTTC.

For the CDR3, the DNA is TGCGCCAGCAGTGAGTTGGCCCAGGGGGCCTGGGGTGAGCAGTTCTTC. It is translated as CASSELAQGAWGEQFF. V is TRBV10-1 and J is TRBJ2-1; 8 nucleotides agree with TRBD1. The CDR3 is 16 amino acids. Germline V gene data show CDR1 as WNHNN and CDR2 as SYGVQD (reference sequence). J was trimmed by 9 bases and V by 1 base; bases with no gene match: 11.

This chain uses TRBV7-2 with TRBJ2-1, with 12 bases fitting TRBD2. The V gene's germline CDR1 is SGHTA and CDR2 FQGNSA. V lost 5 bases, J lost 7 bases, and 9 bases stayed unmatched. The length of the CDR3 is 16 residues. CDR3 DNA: TGTGCCAGCAGCCCCCGGGGGCTAGCGGGGGGGAATGAGCAGTTCTTC. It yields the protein CASSPRGLAGGNEQFF. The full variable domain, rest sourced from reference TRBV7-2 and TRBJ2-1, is GAGVSQSPSNKVTEKGKDVELRCDPISGHTALYWYRQSLGQGLEFLIYFQGNSAPDKSGLPSDRFSAERTGGSVSTLTIQRTQQEDSAVYLCASSPRGLAGGNEQFFGPGTRLTVL.

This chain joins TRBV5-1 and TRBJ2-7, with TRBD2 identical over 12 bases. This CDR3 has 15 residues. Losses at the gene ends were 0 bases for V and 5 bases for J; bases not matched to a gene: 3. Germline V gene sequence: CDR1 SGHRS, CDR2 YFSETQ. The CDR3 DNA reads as TGCGCCAGCAGCTTGGGCTCTAGCGGGGGGGACGAGCAGTACTTC. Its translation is CASSLGSSGGDEQYF.

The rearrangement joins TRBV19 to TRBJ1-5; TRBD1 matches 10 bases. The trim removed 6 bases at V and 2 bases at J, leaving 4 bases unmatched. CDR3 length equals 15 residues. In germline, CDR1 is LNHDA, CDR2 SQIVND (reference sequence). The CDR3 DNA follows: TGTGCCAGTAGGAGGGACAGGGGCGGCAATCAGCCCCAGCATTTT. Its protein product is CASRRDRGGNQPQHF.